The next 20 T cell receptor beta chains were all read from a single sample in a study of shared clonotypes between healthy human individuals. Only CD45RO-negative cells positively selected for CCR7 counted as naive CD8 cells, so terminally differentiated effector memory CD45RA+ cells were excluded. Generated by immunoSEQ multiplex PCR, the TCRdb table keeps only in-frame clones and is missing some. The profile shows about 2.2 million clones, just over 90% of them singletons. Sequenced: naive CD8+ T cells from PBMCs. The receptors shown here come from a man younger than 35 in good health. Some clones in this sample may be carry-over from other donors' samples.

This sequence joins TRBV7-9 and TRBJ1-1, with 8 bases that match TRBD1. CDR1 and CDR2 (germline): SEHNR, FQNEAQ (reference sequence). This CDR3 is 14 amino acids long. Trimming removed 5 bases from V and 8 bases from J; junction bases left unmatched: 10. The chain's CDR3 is CASSPPPDRDEAFF. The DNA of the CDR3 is TGTGCCAGCAGCCCCCCCCCGGACAGGGACGAAGCTTTCTTT.

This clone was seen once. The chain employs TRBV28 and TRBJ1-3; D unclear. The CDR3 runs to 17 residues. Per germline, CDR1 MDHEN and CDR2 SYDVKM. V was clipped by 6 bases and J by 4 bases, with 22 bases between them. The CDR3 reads CASSPPGEGGNGNTIYF. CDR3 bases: TGTGCCAGCAGCCCCCCCGGGGAGGGAGGGAACGGAAACACCATATATTTT.

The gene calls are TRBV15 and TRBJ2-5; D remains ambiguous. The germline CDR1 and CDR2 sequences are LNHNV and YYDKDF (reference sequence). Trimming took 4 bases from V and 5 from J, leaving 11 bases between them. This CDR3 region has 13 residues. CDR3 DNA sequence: TGTGCCACCAGCACCAGGCCCGGGGAGACCCAGTACTTC. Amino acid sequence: CATSTRPGETQYF.

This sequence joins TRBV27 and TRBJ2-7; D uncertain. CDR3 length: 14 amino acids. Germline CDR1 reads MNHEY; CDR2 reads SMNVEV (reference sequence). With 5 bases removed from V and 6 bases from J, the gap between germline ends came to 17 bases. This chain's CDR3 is CASSPYPGGREQYF. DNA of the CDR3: TGTGCCAGCAGTCCATACCCGGGTGGGCGCGAGCAGTACTTC.

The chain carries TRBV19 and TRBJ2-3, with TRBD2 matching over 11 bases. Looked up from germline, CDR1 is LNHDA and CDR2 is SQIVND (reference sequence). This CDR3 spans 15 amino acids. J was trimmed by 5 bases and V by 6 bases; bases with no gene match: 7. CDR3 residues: CASSRLAGKLDTQYF. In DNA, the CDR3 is TGTGCCAGTAGCAGACTAGCGGGAAAGTTAGATACGCAGTATTTT.

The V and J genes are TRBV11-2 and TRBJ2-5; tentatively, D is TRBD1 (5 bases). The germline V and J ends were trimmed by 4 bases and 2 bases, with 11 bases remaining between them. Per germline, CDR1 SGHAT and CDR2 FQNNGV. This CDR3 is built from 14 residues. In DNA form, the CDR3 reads TGTGCCAGCAGCTCCCGGGCAGGGCAAGAGACCCAGTACTTC. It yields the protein CASSSRAGQETQYF.

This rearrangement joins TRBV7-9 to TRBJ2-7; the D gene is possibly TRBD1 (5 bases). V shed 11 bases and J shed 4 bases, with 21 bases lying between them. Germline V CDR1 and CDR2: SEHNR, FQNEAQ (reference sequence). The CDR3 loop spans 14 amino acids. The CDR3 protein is CAGAGNLRGYEQYF. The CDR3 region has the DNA TGTGCCGGAGCCGGTAACCTTAGGGGATACGAGCAGTACTTC.

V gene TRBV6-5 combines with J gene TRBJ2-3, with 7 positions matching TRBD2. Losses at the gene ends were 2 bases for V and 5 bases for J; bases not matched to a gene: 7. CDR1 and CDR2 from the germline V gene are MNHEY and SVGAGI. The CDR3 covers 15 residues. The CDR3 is CASSYTASGRDTQYF. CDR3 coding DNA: TGTGCCAGCAGTTACACGGCTAGCGGCCGAGATACGCAGTATTTT.

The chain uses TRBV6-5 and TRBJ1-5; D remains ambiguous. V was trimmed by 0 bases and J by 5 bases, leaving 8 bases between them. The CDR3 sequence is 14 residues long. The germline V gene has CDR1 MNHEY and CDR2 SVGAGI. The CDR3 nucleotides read TGTGCCAGCAGTTACTCTAGCGGAGATCAGCCCCAGCATTTT. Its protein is CASSYSSGDQPQHF.

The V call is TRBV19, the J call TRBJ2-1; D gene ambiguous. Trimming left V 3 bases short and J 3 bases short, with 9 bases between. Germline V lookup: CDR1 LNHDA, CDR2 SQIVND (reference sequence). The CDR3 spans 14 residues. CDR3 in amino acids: CASSMSNSYNEQFF. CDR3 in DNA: TGTGCCAGTAGTATGTCTAACAGCTACAATGAGCAGTTCTTC.

For the CDR3, the DNA is TGTGCCAGCAGTTTGTACAGGGGGCGGGACTATGGCTACACCTTC. Protein sequence: CASSLYRGRDYGYTF. The chain combines TRBV28 with TRBJ1-2; 9 nucleotides agree with TRBD1. The CDR3 consists of 15 residues. Unmatched junction bases numbered 5, after V lost 3 bases and J lost 3 bases. CDR1 and CDR2 from the germline V gene are MDHEN and SYDVKM.

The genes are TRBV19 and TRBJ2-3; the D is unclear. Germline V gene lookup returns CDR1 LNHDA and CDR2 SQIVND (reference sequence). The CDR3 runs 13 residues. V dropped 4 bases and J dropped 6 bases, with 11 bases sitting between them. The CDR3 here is CASSKVAADTQYF. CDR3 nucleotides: TGTGCCAGTAGTAAAGTAGCAGCGGATACGCAGTATTTT.

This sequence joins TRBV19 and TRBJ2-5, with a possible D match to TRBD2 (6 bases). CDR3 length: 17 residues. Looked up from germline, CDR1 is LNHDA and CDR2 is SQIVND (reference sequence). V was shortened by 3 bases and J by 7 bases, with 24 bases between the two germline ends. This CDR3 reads CASSILDYPGSKATQYF. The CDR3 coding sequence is TGTGCCAGTAGTATTTTGGACTACCCGGGCTCGAAAGCGACCCAGTACTTC.

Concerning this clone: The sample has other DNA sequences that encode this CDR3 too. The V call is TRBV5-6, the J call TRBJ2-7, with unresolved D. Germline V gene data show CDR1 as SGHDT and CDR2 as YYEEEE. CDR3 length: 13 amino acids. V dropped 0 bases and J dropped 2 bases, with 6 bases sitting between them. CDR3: CASSLGSPYEQYF. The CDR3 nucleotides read TGTGCCAGCAGCTTGGGGAGCCCCTACGAGCAGTACTTC.

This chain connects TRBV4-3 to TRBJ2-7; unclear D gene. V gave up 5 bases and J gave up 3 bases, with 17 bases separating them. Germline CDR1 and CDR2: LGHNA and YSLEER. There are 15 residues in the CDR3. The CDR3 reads CASSIHFNPGYEQYF. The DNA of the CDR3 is TGCGCCAGCAGCATCCACTTTAACCCGGGCTACGAGCAGTACTTC.

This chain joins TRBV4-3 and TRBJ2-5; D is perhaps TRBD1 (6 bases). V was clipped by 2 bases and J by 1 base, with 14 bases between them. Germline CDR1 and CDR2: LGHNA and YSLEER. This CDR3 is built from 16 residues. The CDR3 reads CASSQRLRDTQETQYF. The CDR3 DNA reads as TGCGCCAGCAGCCAACGTCTTCGGGACACCCAAGAGACCCAGTACTTC.

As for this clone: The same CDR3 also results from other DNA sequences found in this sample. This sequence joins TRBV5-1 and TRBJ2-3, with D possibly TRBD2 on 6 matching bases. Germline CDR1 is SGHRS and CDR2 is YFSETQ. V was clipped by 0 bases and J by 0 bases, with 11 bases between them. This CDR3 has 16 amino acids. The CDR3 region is CASSLVGGTSTDTQYF. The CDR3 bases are TGCGCCAGCAGCTTGGTAGGCGGGACTAGCACAGATACGCAGTATTTT.

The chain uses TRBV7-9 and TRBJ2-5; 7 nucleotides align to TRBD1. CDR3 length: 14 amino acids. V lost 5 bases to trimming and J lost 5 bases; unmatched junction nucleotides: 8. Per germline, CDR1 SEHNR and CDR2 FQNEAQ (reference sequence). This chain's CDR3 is CASSPRQGMETQYF. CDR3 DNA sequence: TGTGCCAGCAGCCCTCGACAGGGTATGGAGACCCAGTACTTC.

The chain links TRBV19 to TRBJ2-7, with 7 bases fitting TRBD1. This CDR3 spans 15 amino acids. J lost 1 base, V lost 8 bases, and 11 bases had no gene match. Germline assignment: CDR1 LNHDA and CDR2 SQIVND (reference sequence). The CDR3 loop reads CASSDGQDTSYEQYF. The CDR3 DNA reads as TGTGCCAGTTCGGATGGACAGGACACATCCTACGAGCAGTACTTC.

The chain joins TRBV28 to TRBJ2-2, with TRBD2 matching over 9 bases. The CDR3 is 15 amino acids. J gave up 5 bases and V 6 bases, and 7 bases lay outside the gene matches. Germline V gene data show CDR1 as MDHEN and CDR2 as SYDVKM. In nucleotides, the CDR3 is TGTGCCAGCAGGATAGCGGGAGAGGGGACCGGGGAGCTGTTTTTT. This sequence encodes CASRIAGEGTGELFF.